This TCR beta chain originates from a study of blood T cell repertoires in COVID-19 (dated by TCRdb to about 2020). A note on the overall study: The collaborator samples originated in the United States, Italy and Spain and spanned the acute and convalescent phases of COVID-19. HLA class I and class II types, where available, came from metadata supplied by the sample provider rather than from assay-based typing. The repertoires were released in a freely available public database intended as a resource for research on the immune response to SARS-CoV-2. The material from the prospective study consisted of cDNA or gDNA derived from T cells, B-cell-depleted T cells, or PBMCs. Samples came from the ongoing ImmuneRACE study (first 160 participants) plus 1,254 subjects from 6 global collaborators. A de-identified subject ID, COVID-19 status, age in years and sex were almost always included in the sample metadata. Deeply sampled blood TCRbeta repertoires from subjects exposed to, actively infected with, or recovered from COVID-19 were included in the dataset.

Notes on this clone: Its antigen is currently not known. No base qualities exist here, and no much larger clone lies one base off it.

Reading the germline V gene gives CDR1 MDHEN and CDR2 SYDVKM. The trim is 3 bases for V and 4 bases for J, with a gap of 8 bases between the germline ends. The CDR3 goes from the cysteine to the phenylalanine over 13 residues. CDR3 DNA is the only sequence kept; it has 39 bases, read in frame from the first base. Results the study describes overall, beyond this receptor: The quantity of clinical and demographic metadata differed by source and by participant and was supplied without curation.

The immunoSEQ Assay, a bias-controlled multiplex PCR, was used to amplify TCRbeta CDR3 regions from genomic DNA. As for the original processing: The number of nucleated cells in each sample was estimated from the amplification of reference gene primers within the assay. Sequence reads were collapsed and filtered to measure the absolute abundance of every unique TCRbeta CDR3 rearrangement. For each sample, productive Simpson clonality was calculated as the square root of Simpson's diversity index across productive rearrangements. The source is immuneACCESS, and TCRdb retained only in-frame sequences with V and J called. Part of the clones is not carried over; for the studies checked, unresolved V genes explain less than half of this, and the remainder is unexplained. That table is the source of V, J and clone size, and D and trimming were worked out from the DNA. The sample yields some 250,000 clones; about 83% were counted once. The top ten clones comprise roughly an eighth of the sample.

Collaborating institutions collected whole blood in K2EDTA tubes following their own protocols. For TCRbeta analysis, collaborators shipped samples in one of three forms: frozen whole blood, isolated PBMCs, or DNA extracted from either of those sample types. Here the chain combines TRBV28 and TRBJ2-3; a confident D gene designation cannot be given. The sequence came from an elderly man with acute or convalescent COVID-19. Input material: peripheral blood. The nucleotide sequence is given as TGTGCCAGCAGTTTGGGCTGGTCAGATACGCAGTATTTT. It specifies CASSLGWSDTQYF.